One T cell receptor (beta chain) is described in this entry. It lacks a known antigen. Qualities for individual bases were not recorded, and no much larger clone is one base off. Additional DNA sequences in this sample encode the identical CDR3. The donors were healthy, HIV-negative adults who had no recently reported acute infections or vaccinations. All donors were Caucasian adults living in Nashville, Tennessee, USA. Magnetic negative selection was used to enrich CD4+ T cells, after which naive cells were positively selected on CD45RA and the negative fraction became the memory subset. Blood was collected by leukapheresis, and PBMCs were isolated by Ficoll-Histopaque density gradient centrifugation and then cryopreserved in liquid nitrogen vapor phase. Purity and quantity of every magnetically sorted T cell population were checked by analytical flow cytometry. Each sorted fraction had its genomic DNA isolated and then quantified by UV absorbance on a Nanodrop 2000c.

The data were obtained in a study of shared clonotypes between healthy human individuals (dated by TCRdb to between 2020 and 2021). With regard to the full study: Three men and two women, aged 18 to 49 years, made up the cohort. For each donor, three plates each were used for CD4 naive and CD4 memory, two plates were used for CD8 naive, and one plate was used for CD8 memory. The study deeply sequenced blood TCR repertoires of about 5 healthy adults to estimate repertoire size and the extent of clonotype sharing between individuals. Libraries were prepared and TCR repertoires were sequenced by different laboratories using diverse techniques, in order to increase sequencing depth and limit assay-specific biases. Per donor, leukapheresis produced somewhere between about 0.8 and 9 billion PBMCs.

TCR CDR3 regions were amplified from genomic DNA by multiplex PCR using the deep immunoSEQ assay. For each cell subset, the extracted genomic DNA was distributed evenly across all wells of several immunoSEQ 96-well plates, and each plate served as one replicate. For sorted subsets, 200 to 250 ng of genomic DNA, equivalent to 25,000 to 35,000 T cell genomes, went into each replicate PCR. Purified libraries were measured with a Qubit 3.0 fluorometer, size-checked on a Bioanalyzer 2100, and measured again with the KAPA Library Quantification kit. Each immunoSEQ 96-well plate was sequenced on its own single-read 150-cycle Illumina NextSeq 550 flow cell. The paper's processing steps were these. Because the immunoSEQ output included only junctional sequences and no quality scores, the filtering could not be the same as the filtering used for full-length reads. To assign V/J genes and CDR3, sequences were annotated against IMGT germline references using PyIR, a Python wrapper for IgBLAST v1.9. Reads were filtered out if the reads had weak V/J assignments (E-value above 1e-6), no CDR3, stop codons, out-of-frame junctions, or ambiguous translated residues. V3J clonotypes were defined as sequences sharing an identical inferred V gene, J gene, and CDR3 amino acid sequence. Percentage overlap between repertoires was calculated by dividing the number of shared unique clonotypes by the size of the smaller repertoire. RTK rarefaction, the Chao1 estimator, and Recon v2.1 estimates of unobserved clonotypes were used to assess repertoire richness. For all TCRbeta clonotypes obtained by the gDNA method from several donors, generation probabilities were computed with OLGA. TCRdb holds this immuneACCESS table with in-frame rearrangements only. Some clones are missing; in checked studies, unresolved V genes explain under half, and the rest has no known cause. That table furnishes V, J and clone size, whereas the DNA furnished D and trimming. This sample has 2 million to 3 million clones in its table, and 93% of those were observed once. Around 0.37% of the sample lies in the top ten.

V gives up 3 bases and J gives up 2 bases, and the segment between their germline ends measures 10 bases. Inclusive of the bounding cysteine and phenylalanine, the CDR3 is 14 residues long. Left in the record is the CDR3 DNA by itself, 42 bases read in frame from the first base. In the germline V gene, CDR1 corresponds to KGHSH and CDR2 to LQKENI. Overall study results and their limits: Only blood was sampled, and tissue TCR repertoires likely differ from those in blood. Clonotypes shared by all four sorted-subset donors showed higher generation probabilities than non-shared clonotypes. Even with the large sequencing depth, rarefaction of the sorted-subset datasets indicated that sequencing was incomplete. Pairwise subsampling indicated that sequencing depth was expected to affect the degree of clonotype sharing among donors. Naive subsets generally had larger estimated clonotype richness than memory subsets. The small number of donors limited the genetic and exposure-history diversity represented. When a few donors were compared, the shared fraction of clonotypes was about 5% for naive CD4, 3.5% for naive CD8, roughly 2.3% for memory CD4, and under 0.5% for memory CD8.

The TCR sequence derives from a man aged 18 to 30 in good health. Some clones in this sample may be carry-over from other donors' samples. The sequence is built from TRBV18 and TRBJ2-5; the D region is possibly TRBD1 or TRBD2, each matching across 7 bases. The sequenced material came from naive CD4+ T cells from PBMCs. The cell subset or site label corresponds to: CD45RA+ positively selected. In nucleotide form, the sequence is TGTGCCAGCTCACCGCAGGGGGGGCAAGAGACCCAGTACTTC. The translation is CASSPQGGQETQYF.